This TCR beta chain is drawn from a study of cytomegalovirus exposure and HLA in healthy donors. Study at large: Assignment to the Caucasian-associated ancestry cluster applied to around 76% of the approximately 390 genotyped donors.

Regarding the study as a whole: The study recorded some 160 TCR beta chains that were cytomegalovirus-associated.

Note on this clone: Antigen: not known.

It was with 60 Vbeta and 13 Jbeta primers that the PCR ran. Assay: immunoSEQ multiplex PCR; the TCRdb copy retains only in-frame clones and omits some. The sample holds 110,000 to 150,000 clones, 76% seen once. Germline loops: CDR1 MNHEY, CDR2 SMNVEV (reference sequence). The V and J ends lost 3 bases and 5 bases, in that order; junction bases with no gene match: 8. CDR3 length equals 15 residues. Sequencing used PBMCs. J is TRBJ2-7 and V is TRBV27; TRBD1 matches at 9 bases. The clonotype originates from a woman in her 40s in good health and CMV-seronegative. Here the CDR3 reads CASSFFGTGLDEQYF. CDR3 nucleotide sequence: TGTGCCAGCAGTTTCTTCGGGACAGGGTTGGACGAGCAGTACTTC.